This T cell receptor (beta chain) was retrieved from a study of OX40 agonist ivuxolimab in advanced cancers. Study summary: Ivuxolimab, an agonist antibody against OX40 (CD134), was given to patients. Patients assigned to dose escalation were diagnosed with hepatocellular carcinoma, melanoma, renal cell or head and neck cancer.

The assay was immunoSEQ multiplex PCR, and TCRdb's table has in-frame clones only and misses some. The table has 35,000 to 45,000 clones, 85% to 90% seen once. Study results and caveats: Dose levels from 0.1 to 3.0 mg/kg saw CD4+ and CD8+ blood T cells expand clonally by week 6. Relative to CD4+, CD8+ T cells held more expanded clones on average.

Details on this clone: The antigen is undetermined.

The germline gives CDR1 MDHEN, CDR2 SYDVKM. The J segment lost 8 bases and the V segment lost 5 bases, leaving 9 bases of the junction unmatched. The CDR3 loop spans 16 amino acids. The chain has TRBV28 and TRBJ2-1; 13 bases match TRBD2. The sequenced sample was CD4+ or CD8+ T cells sorted from blood, obtained in a trial of the OX40 agonist ivuxolimab. This TCR was sampled from an adult with an advanced solid tumor such as melanoma, head and neck, liver or kidney cancer. The CDR3 DNA follows: TGTGCCAGCAGTGGGGTAACTAGCGGGGGGGCTCATGAGCAGTTCTTC. This encodes CASSGVTSGGAHEQFF.